This T cell receptor (beta chain) originates from a study of cytomegalovirus exposure and HLA in healthy donors (dated by TCRdb to the late 2010s). For context, the study as a whole: According to a later analysis, the 100 to 150 validation repertoires were produced on the same platform as the 666 repertoires of the first cohort. To predict cytomegalovirus infection status, the study brought together high-throughput TCR immunosequencing, statistical association of individual TCRs with disease status, and machine learning. The study aimed to test whether signatures of past pathogen exposure could be identified by cataloging public T cell receptors. A separate validation cohort of about 110 different subjects was used in addition to the roughly 700-subject first cohort. Paper-wide results and their limitations: In vitro tests confirmed that a few of the cytomegalovirus-associated TCR beta chains recognize cytomegalovirus antigens. The study listed 150 to 200 TCR beta chains as associated with cytomegalovirus. According to the authors, the approach could potentially be generalized to other disease states and immunological phenotypes. The validation cohort had no HLA typing available for a later analysis, so co-occurrence within that cohort was assessed over all 130 or so repertoires. The classifier was reported to diagnose cytomegalovirus status with high specificity and sensitivity in both the original cohort and the validation cohort. A later analysis found that TCRs clustered in the first cohort also tended to co-occur in the 100 to 150 validation repertoires, with 94% of cluster scores above 0. While some public TCRs were present in many individuals, most TCR sequences turned up only very rarely across donors.

Donors formed part of the validation cohort, which comprised about 130 subjects and was distinct from the first cohort of 690 or so subjects. For this clone: Which antigen it targets is not known. Base-call qualities are not available, and no considerably larger clone is one nucleotide away.

CDR3 length: 16 amino acids, cysteine to phenylalanine. CDR3 DNA only is kept here, 48 bases in frame from base 1. V and J are trimmed by 7 bases and 4 bases, and the gene matches miss 9 bases of the junction. Via the germline V gene (reference sequence), CDR1 is MNHNY and CDR2 SVGAGI. The library relied on the immunoSEQ multiplex PCR assay. In the paper's pipeline: A statistical classification framework was built to diagnose cytomegalovirus status from the catalog of TCR beta chain sequences. In its TCRdb copy, this immuneACCESS table keeps in-frame sequences only and misses some clones. Where compared with another copy, unresolved V genes explain less than half of these, and the others have no known cause. From that table come the V and J calls and clone size; the DNA was used to work out D and trimming. This sample comprises 130,000 to 150,000 clones, approximately 87% of them detected only once. The ten largest make up less than 3% of the sample.

Rearrangement joined TRBV6-6 to TRBJ2-1, and TRBD2 aligns with 11 junction nucleotides. The receptor comes from a man younger than 35 in good health and CMV-seronegative. The sequenced sample was PBMCs. CDR3 region: CASKLPGLAAYNEQFF. The DNA reads TGTGCCAGCAAACTTCCGGGACTAGCGGCGTACAATGAGCAGTTCTTC.